The sequence of this T cell receptor (beta chain) was determined in a study of cytomegalovirus exposure and HLA in healthy donors. Whole-study results and caveats: Later analysis showed most CMV-associated TCR beta chains appearing HLA-restricted. Certain indistinguishable V segments, among them TRBV6-2 and TRBV6-3, were excluded. Later, an analysis showed that TCR beta chains associated with HLA were more clonally expanded than others that were equally common. TCR beta sequences reportedly predicted most subjects' HLA-A and HLA-B alleles accurately.

The study ran its PCR with 60 Vbeta and 13 Jbeta primers. The protocol was immunoSEQ multiplex PCR, while the TCRdb copy is restricted to in-frame clones and leaves out a portion. Of 150,000 to 200,000 clones in the sample, less than 80% were seen once. On this clone: Its antigen is not identified.

CDR3 size: 18 residues. Germline trimming cut 10 bases from V and 1 base from J; bases unmatched to any gene: 13. The sample taken for sequencing was PBMCs. This sequence joins TRBV6-7 and TRBJ2-2; 12 bases align to TRBD2. TRBV6-7 is flagged as an ORF with uncertain function. This TCR derives from a man between 40 and 49 years old in good health and CMV-seronegative. In DNA, the CDR3 is TGTGCCACCCCGTTGGTCGGACTAGCGGGGAAGAACACCGGGGAGCTGTTTTTT. As protein: CATPLVGLAGKNTGELFF.